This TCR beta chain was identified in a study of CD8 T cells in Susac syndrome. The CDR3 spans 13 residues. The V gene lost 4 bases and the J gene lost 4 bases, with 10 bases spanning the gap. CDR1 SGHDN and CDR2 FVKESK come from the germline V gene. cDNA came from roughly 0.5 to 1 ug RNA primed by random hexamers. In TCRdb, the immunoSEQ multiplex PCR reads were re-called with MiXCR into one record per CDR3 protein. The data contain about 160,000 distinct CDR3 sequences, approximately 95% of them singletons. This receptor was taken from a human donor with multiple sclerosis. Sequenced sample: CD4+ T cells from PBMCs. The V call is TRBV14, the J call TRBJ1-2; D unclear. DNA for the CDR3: TGTGCCAGCAGCCCGGCTATGAGCTATGGCTACACCTTC. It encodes CASSPAMSYGYTF.